In its sample, the clone carrying this TCR beta chain was seen a few times. The study recruited people aged 18 to 89 years across some 23 US areas. The study assigned cohorts using participant-reported clinical history. The sample belongs to a study of blood T cell repertoires in COVID-19. Across the study: Researchers got acute and convalescent COVID-19 samples from the United States, Italy and Spain. Nucleic acid was either cDNA or gDNA, and it came from T cells, B-cell-depleted T cells, or PBMCs.

The CDR3 totals 15 residues. Germline CDR1 reads KGHDR; CDR2 reads SFDVKD. V gave up 5 bases and J gave up 4 bases; unmatched junction bases: 6. Measured with immunoSEQ multiplex PCR; TCRdb has only the in-frame clones, and not every one. The table has 200,000 to 250,000 clones, roughly four fifths seen once. The origin of this receptor is a middle-aged man who had recovered from COVID-19. Sequencing input: PBMCs or T cells enriched from blood (not recorded which). This chain connects TRBV24-1 to TRBJ2-1; 8 bases match TRBD2. The CDR3 bases are TGTGCCACCAGTGGTTATCGGGAGGGGTACAATGAGCAGTTCTTC. The encoded protein is CATSGYREGYNEQFF.